Sequencing of this T cell receptor (beta chain) was carried out in a study of CD8 T cells in Susac syndrome. Those who served as multiple sclerosis controls were treatment-naive patients with stable or active relapsing-remitting disease. An input of about 0.45 to 1 ug of RNA was subjected to reverse transcription using random hexamers. Multiplex PCR with immunoSEQ amplified the TCR beta CDR3 across 54 Vbeta and 13 Jbeta. TCRdb itself ran the immunoSEQ multiplex PCR reads through MiXCR, one entry per CDR3 protein. The sample gives some 260,000 distinct CDR3 sequences, approximately 81% of which show up once; 0.095% to 0.14% is in the top ten. Per the germline V gene, CDR1 is SGHDT and CDR2 is YYEEEE. Between the trimmed V and J ends, which lost 1 base and 3 bases, there was a span of 11 bases. The CDR3 runs 14 residues.

The TCR sequence derives from a human donor with multiple sclerosis. The chain recombines TRBV5-6 with TRBJ2-7, with no clear D. The material sequenced was CD8+ T cells from PBMCs. For the CDR3, the DNA is TGTGCCAGCAGCTTGTACGGCAGTATCTACGAGCAGTACTTC. This codes for CASSLYGSIYEQYF.